Listed below are T cell receptor beta chains from one sample, sequenced in a study of naive and memory T cell subsets. Using its own MiXCR run on the UMI-ligation and nested PCR reads, TCRdb lists one record per CDR3 protein. The sample has roughly 150,000 distinct CDR3 sequences, about 20% seen once. Sequences were obtained from naive CD8+ T cells from blood. The receptor source for this set is a human donor in good health. CDR3s include the opening cysteine and the closing phenylalanine or tryptophan. The order of the fields is V gene, clone size, D gene, J gene, CDR3 protein, CDR3 DNA. A D gene is named only where the DNA matches it firmly. Expanded clones are given a class, and other clones once, few, many or no size at all.

TRBV20-1	.	TRBD1	TRBJ2-7	CSAPPGGPSYEQYF	TGCAGTGCACCACCAGGGGGTCCATCCTACGAGCAGTACTTC
TRBV7-9	.	.	TRBJ2-1	CASGVTNEQFF	TGTGCCAGCGGGGTCACGAATGAGCAGTTCTTC
TRBV9	.	.	TRBJ1-1	CASSVGGVLSNTEAFF	TGTGCCAGCAGCGTGGGGGGGGTCCTCTCGAACACTGAAGCCTTCTTT
TRBV24-1	.	.	TRBJ2-1	CATSDSGPYNEQFF	TGTGCCACCAGTGATTCGGGGCCATACAATGAGCAGTTCTTC
TRBV7-6	many	TRBD1	TRBJ2-7	CASSIGQGNEQYF	TGTGCCAGCAGCATTGGACAGGGAAATGAGCAGTACTTC
TRBV7-8	.	TRBD1	TRBJ1-4	CASSQGQLNEKLFF	TGTGCCAGCAGCCAGGGACAGTTAAATGAAAAACTGTTTTTT
TRBV28	.	.	TRBJ1-5	CASTLLTSGQPQHF	TGTGCCAGCACACTTCTTACTTCAGGACAGCCCCAGCATTTT
TRBV9	.	TRBD1	TRBJ2-3	CASSPRQGYTDTQYF	TGTGCCAGCAGCCCTCGACAGGGCTACACAGATACGCAGTATTTT
TRBV14	few	TRBD2	TRBJ2-1	CASSQDTKSGRREVRPYNEQFF	TGTGCCAGCAGCCAAGATACCAAAAGCGGGAGACGGGAGGTGAGGCCTTACAATGAGCAGTTCTTC
TRBV10-3	few	TRBD2	TRBJ2-1	CAIRASGDYNEQFF	TGTGCCATCAGGGCTAGCGGGGATTACAATGAGCAGTTCTTC
TRBV6-5	.	.	TRBJ1-2	CASSLRPNYGYTF	TGTGCCAGCAGTCTCCGTCCGAACTATGGCTACACCTTC
TRBV28	few	.	TRBJ2-5	CASSLFGGGETQYF	TGTGCCAGCAGTTTATTCGGGGGCGGGGAGACCCAGTACTTC
TRBV11-2	few	.	TRBJ2-5	CASSSPDGADETQYF	TGTGCCAGCAGCTCCCCCGACGGAGCGGATGAGACCCAGTACTTC
TRBV7-6	.	.	TRBJ2-7	CASSGGTVYEQYF	TGTGCCAGCAGCGGCGGGACAGTCTACGAGCAGTACTTC
TRBV7-9	.	.	TRBJ2-7	CASSLAQGVSEQCF	TGTGCCAGCAGCTTAGCACAGGGTGTGTCCGAGCAGTGCTTC
TRBV12-3/TRBV12-4	few	TRBD2	TRBJ2-1	CASSPTSGSFNEQFF	TGTGCCAGCAGTCCTACTAGCGGGAGTTTTAATGAGCAGTTCTTC
TRBV7-9	.	.	TRBJ1-1	CASSNQRNFPEAFF	TGTGCCAGCAGCAACCAAAGGAACTTTCCTGAAGCTTTCTTT
TRBV24-1	.	.	TRBJ1-6	CATMQNGSGTQVVSYNSPLHF	TGTGCCACCATGCAAAATGGCTCCGGGACACAAGTCGTCTCCTATAATTCACCCCTCCACTTT
TRBV6-1	many	.	TRBJ1-2	CASSEAVGTNYGYTF	TGTGCCAGCAGTGAAGCTGTGGGTACGAACTATGGCTACACCTTC
TRBV7-9	.	.	TRBJ2-3	CASSSFSGGLADTQYF	TGTGCCAGCAGCTCCTTTAGCGGAGGGCTGGCAGATACGCAGTATTTT
TRBV11-2	few	.	TRBJ2-4	CASSIRANSDIQYF	TGTGCCAGCAGCATAAGGGCCAATTCGGACATTCAGTACTTC
TRBV5-6	.	.	TRBJ1-5	CASSLSSSQPQHF	TGTGCCAGCAGCTTGTCAAGCAGTCAGCCCCAGCATTTT
TRBV29-1	.	TRBD2	TRBJ2-1	CSVEGLANNEQFF	TGCAGCGTTGAGGGACTAGCGAATAATGAGCAGTTCTTC
TRBV7-9	few	.	TRBJ1-1	CASSLPRTATEAFF	TGTGCCAGCAGCTTACCCCGGACAGCGACTGAAGCTTTCTTT
TRBV27	.	.	TRBJ2-1	CASRQGYNEQFF	TGTGCCAGCAGGCAGGGATACAATGAGCAGTTCTTC
TRBV25-1	few	TRBD2	TRBJ2-5	CASSESGTSGGETQYF	TGTGCCAGCAGTGAATCCGGGACTAGCGGGGGAGAGACCCAGTACTTC
TRBV27	.	TRBD2	TRBJ2-7	CASSWTSGVYEQYF	TGTGCCAGCAGTTGGACTAGCGGGGTCTACGAGCAGTACTTC
TRBV6-5	few	.	TRBJ1-4	CASSYSIGVSVTNEKLFF	TGTGCCAGCAGTTACTCGATTGGGGTCAGCGTGACTAATGAAAAACTGTTTTTT
TRBV13	.	.	TRBJ2-7	CASSPGREQNEQYF	TGTGCCAGCAGTCCCGGTCGGGAGCAGAACGAGCAGTACTTC
TRBV28	.	.	TRBJ2-2	CASSLVANTGELFF	TGTGCCAGCAGTTTGGTGGCGAACACCGGGGAGCTGTTTTTT
TRBV7-6	.	.	TRBJ2-1	CASSELGSSYNEQFF	TGTGCCAGCAGCGAACTCGGTAGCTCCTACAATGAGCAGTTCTTC
TRBV29-1	.	TRBD1	TRBJ2-7	CSVELGTASTYEQYF	TGCAGCGTTGAATTGGGGACAGCCTCAACCTACGAGCAGTACTTC
TRBV9	.	.	TRBJ1-1	CASSVVPGTEAFF	TGTGCCAGCAGCGTAGTCCCAGGTACTGAAGCTTTCTTT
TRBV27	.	.	TRBJ2-1	CASSWDHNEQFF	TGTGCCAGCAGTTGGGACCACAATGAGCAGTTCTTC
TRBV27	.	.	TRBJ2-5	CASSFLGPETQYF	TGTGCCAGCAGTTTCTTGGGCCCAGAGACCCAGTACTTC
TRBV3-1	.	TRBD1	TRBJ1-2	CASSHGTDYGYTF	TGTGCCAGCAGCCATGGGACAGACTATGGCTACACCTTC
TRBV2	.	.	TRBJ2-1	CASSYKYNEQFF	TGTGCCAGCAGTTACAAGTACAATGAGCAGTTCTTC
TRBV5-1	.	.	TRBJ2-7	CASSFRHPYEQYF	TGCGCCAGCAGCTTTCGGCACCCCTACGAGCAGTACTTC
TRBV29-1	.	TRBD2	TRBJ2-7	CSVDGGASGSYEQYF	TGCAGCGTTGACGGGGGGGCTAGCGGGAGCTACGAGCAGTACTTC
TRBV7-9	few	.	TRBJ2-7	CASSRGSPYEQYF	TGTGCCAGCAGCCGGGGGAGCCCCTACGAGCAGTACTTC
TRBV9	few	.	TRBJ2-1	CASSAENEQFF	TGTGCCAGCAGCGCAGAGAATGAGCAGTTCTTC
TRBV7-9	.	TRBD2	TRBJ2-1	CASSLSGRASEQFF	TGTGCCAGCAGCCTTAGCGGGAGGGCCTCTGAGCAGTTCTTC
TRBV30	.	TRBD1	TRBJ2-2	CAWSGTGLRGELFF	TGTGCCTGGAGTGGGACAGGACTTCGCGGGGAGCTGTTTTTT
TRBV28	.	.	TRBJ1-1	CASSLGGENTEAFF	TGTGCCAGCAGTTTAGGGGGAGAGAACACTGAAGCTTTCTTT
TRBV29-1	.	TRBD2	TRBJ2-1	CSVLRTSGSTDEQFF	TGCAGCGTCCTTAGGACTAGCGGGAGTACTGATGAGCAGTTCTTC
TRBV6-5	.	TRBD1	TRBJ2-1	CASSPGTGFLWLFF	TGTGCCAGCAGTCCCGGGACAGGGTTTCTTTGGCTTTTCTTC
TRBV29-1	many	TRBD2	TRBJ2-3	CSVDGTSGSRDTQYF	TGCAGCGTTGATGGGACTAGCGGGTCCCGGGATACGCAGTATTTT
TRBV7-6	.	TRBD1	TRBJ1-1	CASSSSIGGTGRTEAFF	TGTGCCAGCAGCTCTTCAATCGGCGGGACAGGGAGGACTGAAGCTTTCTTT
TRBV7-9	.	.	TRBJ2-5	CASSSPRSLPETQYF	TGTGCCAGCAGCTCCCCTAGATCCCTTCCGGAGACCCAGTACTTC
TRBV7-8	few	.	TRBJ2-1	CASSLVGREQFF	TGTGCCAGCAGCTTAGTTGGAAGGGAGCAGTTCTTC
TRBV12-3/TRBV12-4	.	TRBD1	TRBJ2-5	CASSPPTGGTETQYF	TGTGCCAGCAGTCCCCCGACAGGGGGTACAGAGACCCAGTACTTC
TRBV7-2	few	.	TRBJ2-5	CASSLTPGFERTQETQYF	TGTGCCAGCAGCTTAACACCGGGGTTCGAGCGTACCCAAGAGACCCAGTACTTC
TRBV6-5	.	.	TRBJ2-1	CASSYAGRTNEQFF	TGTGCCAGCAGTTACGCGGGAAGAACAAATGAGCAGTTCTTC
TRBV2	.	.	TRBJ2-7	CASSAGILYEQYF	TGTGCCAGCAGTGCCGGGATCCTCTACGAGCAGTACTTC
TRBV28	.	.	TRBJ2-1	CASTDGGAISYNEQFF	TGTGCCAGCACCGATGGGGGAGCTATCTCCTACAATGAGCAGTTCTTC